This entry concerns a single T cell receptor (beta chain). Assay: immunoSEQ multiplex PCR; the TCRdb copy retains only in-frame clones and omits some. The table has about 18,000 clones, around four fifths seen once. With V trimmed by 2 bases and J by 3 bases, 5 bases remained unmatched. Germline CDR1 is SGHNT and CDR2 is YYREEE (reference sequence). This CDR3 is 15 amino acids long. This record comes from a study of T cells in localized non-small cell lung cancer. The source was peripheral blood, collected before any cancer treatment. The sequence was collected from a female donor over 55 with stage I lung adenocarcinoma. This chain links TRBV5-4 with TRBJ1-3; 7 bases agree with TRBD1. The CDR3 DNA sequence: TGTGCCAGCAGCTTTAACAGGGGCCATGGAAACACCATATATTTT. Its protein is CASSFNRGHGNTIYF. The full variable domain, completed using reference TRBV5-4 and TRBJ1-3, is ETGVTQSPTHLIKTRGQQVTLRCSSQSGHNTVSWYQQALGQGPQFIFQYYREEENGRGNFPPRFSGLQFPNYSSELNVNALELDDSALYLCASSFNRGHGNTIYFGEGSWLTVV.